This T cell receptor beta chain was sequenced for a study of cytomegalovirus exposure and HLA in healthy donors. A word on this clone: The target antigen is unknown.

The study ran its PCR with 60 Vbeta and 13 Jbeta primers. Clones were sequenced by immunoSEQ multiplex PCR, and TCRdb holds only the in-frame ones, with some missing. The table records approximately 160,000 clones, 76% of them present only once. Study-level points and caveats: What a later analysis reportedly showed was that an Asian-associated ancestry cluster had fewer N-insertions than the roughly 670-donor mean.

The ends lost 4 bases at V and 0 bases at J; junction bases unmatched: 4. CDR1 is SGHNT and CDR2 is YYREEE in the germline V gene (reference sequence). The CDR3 consists of 18 residues. The source material was PBMCs. The chain links TRBV5-4 to TRBJ2-6; 13 bases are shared with TRBD2. The TCR originated in a female donor in good health and CMV-seronegative. CDR3 residues: CASSRGLAGDSGANVLTF. The CDR3 coding sequence is TGTGCCAGCAGCAGAGGACTAGCGGGGGACTCTGGGGCCAACGTCCTGACTTTC.